The 29 T cell receptor beta chains given below trace back to one sample, sequenced in a study of spatial heterogeneity in lung cancer (dated by TCRdb to about 2019). The meaning of the sample's time point label: sample taken at primary tumor resection. For TCR sequencing, whole RNA was extracted from tumor and nontumor lung tissue, or from cryopreserved PBMC samples, and no cell sorting was done. Library creation used 5' RACE. For sequencing, a NextSeq 500 was employed. The public reads were run again by TCRdb, first through fastp at Q25 and then through MiXCR, and only productive beta chains were kept. Entries are consolidated by CDR3 protein sequence, retaining the most common genes and DNA. The sample table shows around 130 distinct CDR3 sequences, and 42% are seen once. The ten largest clones represent roughly 66% of the sample. The sequenced sample was PBMCs, obtained at surgery. The receptors derive from a male donor with early-stage non-small cell lung cancer.

Notes on this clonotype: In a library made to pick up alpha chains, this beta chain is a stray read with a size that means little. V gene TRBV6-1 combines with J gene TRBJ2-7, with a weak D call TRBD2 (6 bases). In germline, CDR1 is MNHNS, CDR2 SASEGT. This CDR3 has 12 residues. The V and J ends lost 2 bases and 6 bases respectively, with 8 bases between them. The CDR3 sequence: CASSERGFEQYF. The CDR3 DNA follows: TGTGCCAGCAGTGAACGGGGGTTCGAGCAGTACTTC.

By share of the sample, this clonotype is hyperexpanded (1% or more). Since it is a stray read in a library aimed at alpha chains, this beta chain has a size that is not meaningful. V is TRBV28 and J is TRBJ2-1; 7 bases agree with TRBD2. This CDR3 comprises 18 residues. J lost 4 bases, V lost 3 bases, and 15 bases had no gene match. From germline, CDR1 is MDHEN and CDR2 SYDVKM. In DNA, the CDR3 is TGTGCCAGCAGTTTCCTACACCCGGGGAGGGCGGGGTACAATGAGCAGTTCTTC. Protein sequence: CASSFLHPGRAGYNEQFF.

In this sample, this clonotype turned up a few times. With the library built for alpha chains, this beta chain is off target and its frequency is not meaningful. V usage is TRBV5-5 and J usage is TRBJ2-2, with a weak D call TRBD1 (5 bases). This CDR3 spans 15 amino acids. The V end was cut by 3 bases, the J end by 5 bases, with 14 bases between. Per germline, CDR1 SGHKS and CDR2 YYEKEE (reference sequence). CDR3 coding DNA: TGTGCCAGCAGCTCGGGCCAGGGTGAAACCGGGGAGCTGTTTTTT. It specifies CASSSGQGETGELFF.

This clonotype was picked up a small number of times. The library was designed around alpha chains, so this beta chain is a stray read whose abundance carries little weight. Here the CDR3 DNA reads TGCGCCAGCAGCCAAGTGTCCCTAGCGGGAGGAGGGACCGGGGAGCTGTTTTTT. It yields the protein CASSQVSLAGGGTGELFF. This rearrangement joins TRBV4-1 to TRBJ2-2, with 11 bases that match TRBD2. V shed 1 base and J 5 bases; nucleotides not matched to a gene: 9. Germline V CDR1 and CDR2: MGHRA, YSYEKL. The CDR3 contains 18 residues.

This clonotype was observed a handful of times. Since the library was made to target alpha chains, this beta chain is a stray read and its abundance is not meaningful. The chain is built from TRBV9 and TRBJ2-4; TRBD2 is a possible D gene (6 bases). Germline values: CDR1 SGDLS, CDR2 YYNGEE. This CDR3 region has 16 residues. The DNA for the CDR3 is TGTGGTTCCGGTAATGGGGGGATGTTAGCCAAAAACATTCAGTACTTC. Translation: CGSGNGGMLAKNIQYF.

This clonotype was detected a few times. Little can be read into the size of this beta chain, an off-target read in a library designed for alpha chains. The rearrangement joins TRBV7-8 to TRBJ2-7; D is possibly TRBD1 (5 bases). CDR3 length: 12 residues. With 1 base removed from V and 5 bases from J, the gap between germline ends came to 6 bases. CDR1 and CDR2 from the germline V gene are SGHVS and FQNEAQ. CDR3 amino acids: CASSLVRDEQYF. The CDR3 DNA is TGTGCCAGCAGCTTAGTCAGGGACGAGCAGTACTTC.

About this clonotype itself: This beta chain is off target for a library built for alpha chains, so its abundance means little. The chain employs TRBV6-6 and TRBJ2-7; 8 bases line up with TRBD1. The CDR3 spans 14 residues. V shed 4 bases, J shed 2 bases, and the junction held 4 bases outside the gene matches. CDR1 and CDR2 (germline): MNHNY, SVGAGI (reference sequence). CDR3 sequence (DNA): TGTGCCAGCAGTTTGGACAGGGCAACCTACGAGCAGTACTTC. Protein: CASSLDRATYEQYF.

Concerning this clonotype: Within a library made for alpha chains, this beta chain is off target, and its count is uninformative. V and J are TRBV5-1 and TRBJ1-1; 7 bases are a match to TRBD1. Looked up from germline, CDR1 is SGHRS and CDR2 is YFSETQ. With 7 bases clipped from V and 4 bases from J, the junction kept 4 bases outside the gene matches. The CDR3 spans 12 residues. CDR3 protein: CASSTGRTEAFF. The CDR3 DNA sequence: TGCGCCAGCTCGACAGGGCGCACTGAAGCTTTCTTT. The complete variable domain, with remaining parts taken from reference TRBV5-1 and TRBJ1-1, reads KAGVTQTPRYLIKTRGQQVTLSCSPISGHRSVSWYQQTPGQGLQFLFEYFSETQRNKGNFPGRFSGRQFSNSRSEMNVSTLELGDSALYLCASSTGRTEAFFGQGTRLTVV.

Comments on this clonotype: Being off target in a library aimed at alpha chains, this beta chain has a size of little meaning. The chain uses TRBV28 and TRBJ2-4; the D is unclear. This CDR3 is built from 14 residues. The V gene's germline CDR1 is MDHEN and CDR2 SYDVKM. Trimming removed 8 bases from V and 3 bases from J, with 14 bases in between. CDR3 in amino acids: CASSVVIGKNIQYF. DNA of the CDR3: TGTGCCAGCTCGGTAGTTATTGGCAAAAACATTCAGTACTTC.

Remarks on this clonotype: Because this beta chain is a stray read in a library intended to capture alpha chains, its abundance should not be given much weight. The CDR3 DNA reads TGTGCCAGCAGTGGACTAGAATCCTCACAAGAGACCCAGTACTTC. Protein product: CASSGLESSQETQYF. The gene calls are TRBV2 and TRBJ2-5, with D possibly matching TRBD2 (6 bases). Germline V CDR1 and CDR2: SNHLY, FYNNEI. This CDR3 comprises 15 residues. The V and J ends lost 4 bases and 2 bases respectively, with 14 bases between them.

As for this clonotype: The library was designed around alpha chains, so this beta chain is a stray read whose abundance carries little weight. The chain combines TRBV11-2 with TRBJ2-7; no reliable D call. Looked up from germline, CDR1 is SGHAT and CDR2 is FQNNGV. Trimming left V 2 bases short and J 2 bases short, with 7 bases between. The CDR3 has 13 amino acids. The CDR3 DNA reads as TGTGCCAGCAGCTTAAGAAGAACCTACGAGCAGTACTTC. Protein sequence: CASSLRRTYEQYF.

Turning to this clonotype: This beta chain is off target for a library built for alpha chains, so its abundance means little. The CDR3 nucleotides are TGTGCCAGCAAGGACGGGAGCCCCAATAGAGGGACGCAGTATTTT. It codes for CASKDGSPNRGTQYF. The chain uses TRBV5-5 and TRBJ2-3; D is perhaps TRBD2 (6 bases). The CDR3 is 15 residues long. Trimming shortened V by 6 bases and J by 9 bases, and 23 bases separated the two germline ends. The germline CDR1 and CDR2 sequences are SGHKS and YYEKEE (reference sequence).

For this clonotype: Being off target in a library aimed at alpha chains, this beta chain has a size of little meaning. The V call is TRBV7-2, the J call TRBJ2-3; 8 bases agree with TRBD2. V lost 5 bases to trimming and J lost 5 bases; unmatched junction nucleotides: 9. The CDR3 covers 15 residues. Germline-derived CDR1 and CDR2 are SGHTA and FQGNSA. CDR3 protein: CASSALLAEGDTQYF. The CDR3 nucleotides read TGTGCCAGCAGCGCACTACTAGCGGAGGGAGATACGCAGTATTTT.

As regards this clonotype: The size of this beta chain means little, since it is a stray read in a library made for alpha chains. This chain uses TRBV2 with TRBJ2-3; 10 bases fit TRBD2. J lost 1 base, V lost 9 bases, and 1 base had no gene match. The CDR3 contains 13 residues. CDR1 and CDR2 from the germline V gene are SNHLY and FYNNEI. The CDR3 is CARGTSGTDTQYF. CDR3 in DNA: TGTGCCAGAGGGACTAGCGGCACAGATACGCAGTATTTT.

A word on this clonotype: This beta chain is an unintended read in a library built for alpha chains; its size means little. This chain links TRBV11-2 with TRBJ2-3; D gene ambiguous. CDR1 SGHAT and CDR2 FQNNGV come from the germline V gene. This CDR3 spans 16 amino acids. V was trimmed by 2 bases and J by 2 bases, leaving 14 bases between them. The CDR3 region is CASSLLSGRLTDTQYF. CDR3 in DNA: TGTGCCAGCAGCTTACTTTCAGGCAGACTCACAGATACGCAGTATTTT.

A note on this clonotype: This beta chain is off target for a library built for alpha chains, so its abundance means little. V is TRBV28 and J is TRBJ2-3, with D hard to call. CDR1 MDHEN and CDR2 SYDVKM come from the germline V gene. The CDR3 spans 12 residues. Between the trimmed V and J ends, which lost 4 bases and 4 bases, there was a span of 6 bases. In nucleotides, the CDR3 is TGTGCCAGCAGTTCACAAGCAGATACGCAGTATTTT. As protein: CASSSQADTQYF.

This clonotype was detected a few times. This beta chain represents an off-target read in a library built for alpha chains; its size is of limited meaning. V is TRBV6-2 or TRBV6-3 and J is TRBJ2-1, with D possibly being TRBD1 (6 bases). V shed 6 bases and J shed 4 bases, with 16 bases lying between them. This CDR3 contains 15 residues. Germline assignment: CDR1 MNHEY and CDR2 SVGEGT. The CDR3 DNA sequence: TGTGCCAGCAGATTCGGTCAGGGGATATACAATGAGCAGTTCTTC. The encoded protein is CASRFGQGIYNEQFF.

Of note for this clonotype: The library was prepared for alpha chains; this beta chain is a stray read, so its frequency means little. The chain is built from TRBV27 and TRBJ2-1; D perhaps matches TRBD2 (6 bases). The germline gives CDR1 MNHEY, CDR2 SMNVEV (reference sequence). Trimming removed 5 bases from V and 5 bases from J, with 10 bases in between. The CDR3 runs 13 residues. The CDR3 bases are TGTGCCAGCAGTCGGGGGAATGACAATGAGCAGTTCTTC. Residues: CASSRGNDNEQFF.

Turning to this clonotype: This beta chain is an off-target read within a library intended for alpha chains, so its frequency means little. This sequence joins TRBV7-9 and TRBJ2-4; 7 bases are shared with TRBD1. In germline, CDR1 is SEHNR, CDR2 FQNEAQ (reference sequence). This CDR3 is 12 amino acids long. V dropped 5 bases and J dropped 13; count of bases not matched to a gene: 8. The CDR3 nucleotides read TGTGCCAGCAGCGGACGGAGGACAGGCCAGTACTTC. It codes for CASSGRRTGQYF.

Turning to this clonotype: Since the library was made to target alpha chains, this beta chain is a stray read and its abundance is not meaningful. The chain has TRBV29-1 and TRBJ2-3; D is unclear. CDR3 length equals 10 residues. V was cut by 7 bases and J by 4 bases, with 6 bases left in between. CDR1 and CDR2 from the germline V gene are SQVTM and ANQGSEA. The CDR3 loop is CSAGADTQYF. The CDR3 nucleotides read TGCAGCGCTGGCGCAGATACGCAGTATTTT.

Sample share makes this clonotype large (0.1 to 1%). This beta chain came through as a stray read in a library set up for alpha chains, and its size says little. The CDR3 region has the DNA TGTGCCAGCAGTTCCGGGACAGGTTCGAAAGGCTACACCTTC. Protein: CASSSGTGSKGYTF. The gene calls are TRBV27 and TRBJ1-2; 8 bases agree with TRBD1. Trimming removed 4 bases from V and 8 bases from J; junction bases left unmatched: 9. The CDR3 consists of 14 residues. In germline, CDR1 is MNHEY, CDR2 SMNVEV (reference sequence).

This clonotype was detected once. This beta chain lies outside the target of a library built for alpha chains; its clone size means little. The V and J genes are TRBV20-1 and TRBJ1-2; no firm D call. V gave up 3 bases and J gave up 6 bases, with 5 bases separating them. This CDR3 is built from 10 residues. Germline V lookup: CDR1 DFQATT, CDR2 SNEGSKA (reference sequence). DNA of the CDR3: TGCAGTGCTAGGACACATGGCTACACCTTC. Translating it yields CSARTHGYTF.

As to this clonotype: Mismatch with germline at one junction end may stem from a read error. With the library built for alpha chains, this beta chain is off target and its frequency is not meaningful. This sequence joins TRBV9 and TRBJ2-4, with D perhaps matching TRBD2 (6 bases). This CDR3 spans 16 amino acids. Germline V gives CDR1 SGDLS, CDR2 YYNGEE. In nucleotides, the CDR3 is TGTGGTTCCGGTAATGGGGGGATGTTAGCCAAAGACATTCAGTACTTC. Translated, it gives CGSGNGGMLAKDIQYF.

About this clonotype itself: This beta chain came through as a stray read in a library set up for alpha chains, and its size says little. This chain connects TRBV30 to TRBJ1-4, with no clear D. V was pared by 1 base and J by 0 bases, with 9 bases between. The CDR3 is made up of 15 amino acids. The V gene's germline CDR1 is GTSNPN and CDR2 SVGIG (reference sequence). CDR3 protein: CAWSGGVSTNEKLFF. The CDR3 nucleotides are TGTGCCTGGAGTGGCGGGGTTTCAACTAATGAAAAACTGTTTTTT.

This clonotype is judged hyperexpanded (1% or more). With the library built for alpha chains, this beta chain is off target and its frequency is not meaningful. The V gene is TRBV19, the J gene TRBJ2-4; the D gene is possibly TRBD1 (6 bases). Trimming shortened V by 5 bases and J by 6 bases, and 14 bases separated the two germline ends. This CDR3 region has 14 residues. The V gene's germline CDR1 is LNHDA and CDR2 SQIVND (reference sequence). This CDR3 is CASSQQGGGNIQYF. CDR3 sequence (DNA): TGTGCCAGTAGTCAACAGGGTGGGGGAAACATTCAGTACTTC. Using reference TRBV19 and TRBJ2-4 for the parts outside the CDR3, the full variable domain is DGGITQSPKYLFRKEGQNVTLSCEQNLNHDAMYWYRQDPGQGLRLIYYSQIVNDFQKGDIAEGYSVSREKKESFPLTVTSAQKNPTAFYLCASSQQGGGNIQYFGAGTRLSVL.

This clonotype was counted only a few times. Found in a library prepared for alpha chains, this beta chain is an off-target read, and its abundance has little meaning. This chain links TRBV15 with TRBJ2-5, with 9 nucleotides matching TRBD2. Germline V gene sequence: CDR1 LNHNV, CDR2 YYDKDF (reference sequence). The V segment lost 0 bases and the J segment 1 base; nucleotides outside the gene matches: 6. CDR3 length: 17 amino acids. The CDR3 coding sequence is TGTGCCACCAGCAGAGACATAGCGGGGGTTGGCCAAGAGACCCAGTACTTC. Amino acids: CATSRDIAGVGQETQYF.

This clonotype turned up a few times. This beta chain is a stray sequence in a library constructed for alpha chains; its clone size is not meaningful. The CDR3 loop is CASRSRGHSYEQYF. CDR3 DNA: TGTGCCAGCAGGTCCAGGGGGCACTCCTACGAGCAGTACTTC. The V gene is TRBV2, the J gene TRBJ2-7; the match to TRBD1 covers 8 bases. Germline V gene sequence: CDR1 SNHLY, CDR2 FYNNEI. Trimming cost V 6 bases and J 0 bases; bases outside gene matches: 4. This CDR3 comprises 14 residues.

By sample fraction, this clonotype is large (0.1 to 1%). Found in a library prepared for alpha chains, this beta chain is an off-target read, and its abundance has little meaning. The chain uses TRBV19 and TRBJ1-5; no definite D call. Germline values: CDR1 LNHDA, CDR2 SQIVND (reference sequence). Trimming pared 5 bases from V and 1 base from J, leaving 3 bases between. The CDR3 is made up of 12 amino acids. CDR3 nucleotides: TGTGCCAGTAGTGGGAGCAATCAGCCCCAGCATTTT. It encodes CASSGSNQPQHF.

By share, this clonotype counts as hyperexpanded. With the library built for alpha chains, this beta chain is off target and its frequency is not meaningful. The chain combines TRBV6-2 or TRBV6-3 with TRBJ2-1; tentative D call: TRBD1 (5 bases). Germline CDR1 MNHEY, CDR2 SVGEGT. This CDR3 has 13 residues. Trimming removed 2 bases from V and 8 bases from J, with 10 bases in between. This CDR3 is CASSYGAEYEQFF. The CDR3 nucleotides are TGTGCCAGCAGTTACGGGGCCGAGTATGAGCAGTTCTTC.